The 22 T cell receptor beta chains in this list originate from one sample, sequenced in a study of OX40 agonist ivuxolimab in advanced cancers. Method: immunoSEQ multiplex PCR; TCRdb's copy keeps in-frame clones and lacks some. The data hold about 26,000 clones, with roughly 80% observed a single time. The material sequenced was CD4+ or CD8+ T cells sorted from blood, taken in a trial of the OX40 agonist ivuxolimab. The receptors here all came from an adult with an advanced solid tumor such as melanoma, head and neck, liver or kidney cancer.

The chain has TRBV29-1 and TRBJ2-1; possible D gene TRBD1, 6 bases. Germline assignment: CDR1 SQVTM and CDR2 ANQGSEA. V was pared by 2 bases and J by 2 bases, with 10 bases between. CDR3 size: 14 residues. The CDR3 reads CSVENRDTYNEQFF. The CDR3 nucleotides read TGCAGCGTTGAAAACAGGGATACCTACAATGAGCAGTTCTTC.

The genes are TRBV19 and TRBJ1-4; D uncertain. Trimming shortened V by 3 bases and J by 0 bases, and 14 bases separated the two germline ends. The CDR3 consists of 17 residues. CDR1 is LNHDA and CDR2 is SQIVND in the germline V gene (reference sequence). The CDR3 nucleotides are TGTGCCAGTAGTATCTCTAGAAGAGTTTCAACTAATGAAAAACTGTTTTTT. This encodes CASSISRRVSTNEKLFF.

The chain is built from TRBV19 and TRBJ1-5; TRBD1 matches at 8 bases. V gave up 4 bases and J gave up 3 bases; unmatched junction bases: 11. The length of the CDR3 is 17 residues. Germline V gives CDR1 LNHDA, CDR2 SQIVND (reference sequence). The CDR3 protein is CASSTRTGTKYNQPQHF. The CDR3 nucleotides are TGTGCCAGTAGTACGCGGACAGGGACGAAATACAATCAGCCCCAGCATTTT.

The chain employs TRBV11-2 and TRBJ1-4, with D hard to call. Between the trimmed V and J ends, which lost 1 base and 3 bases, there was a span of 18 bases. Germline CDR1 SGHAT, CDR2 FQNNGV. The length of the CDR3 is 18 residues. For the CDR3, the DNA is TGTGCCAGCAGCTTAGGGCCGGGTGGGTTTCGTCCTAATGAAAAACTGTTTTTT. Its protein product is CASSLGPGGFRPNEKLFF.

This chain joins TRBV7-7 and TRBJ2-5; a possible D gene is TRBD2 (5 bases). The germline CDR1 and CDR2 sequences are SSHAT and FNYEAQ (reference sequence). Trimming cost V 3 bases and J 4 bases, with 18 bases left between them. The CDR3 length is 16 residues. CDR3 nucleotide sequence: TGTGCCAGCAGCTTCATAACCACCCGGGATCCAGAGACCCAGTACTTC. It specifies CASSFITTRDPETQYF.

The gene calls are TRBV27 and TRBJ2-3, with D perhaps matching TRBD1 (6 bases). Germline V gene sequence: CDR1 MNHEY, CDR2 SMNVEV (reference sequence). The V end lost 8 bases, the J end lost 2 bases, and 17 bases lay between the germline ends. This CDR3 is built from 15 residues. This chain's CDR3 is CASGNRDTDTDTQYF. In DNA, the CDR3 is TGTGCCAGCGGAAACCGGGACACTGACACAGATACGCAGTATTTT.

The chain employs TRBV5-4 and TRBJ2-1; possibly TRBD2 for D (5 bases). V lost 2 bases and J 7 bases, leaving 13 bases between the germline ends. CDR3 length: 14 residues. The germline gives CDR1 SGHNT, CDR2 YYREEE (reference sequence). The chain's CDR3 is CASSFGVPGNEQFF. The CDR3, as DNA: TGTGCCAGCAGCTTCGGGGTCCCTGGGAATGAGCAGTTCTTC.

The chain is built from TRBV12-5 and TRBJ1-5; TRBD1 matches 7 bases. CDR1 LGHNT and CDR2 FRNRAP come from the germline V gene. The CDR3 consists of 17 residues. Losses at the gene ends were 1 base for V and 5 bases for J; bases not matched to a gene: 11. The DNA for the CDR3 is TGTGCTAGTGGTTTGGCCTACGCGAGGACAGGCTATCAGCCCCAGCATTTT. This codes for CASGLAYARTGYQPQHF.

A word on this clone: One end of the junction does not line up with germline, which may come from a read error. V usage is TRBV11-2 and J usage is TRBJ2-1, with 14 bases lining up with TRBD2. CDR3 length equals 18 residues. Germline V gene data show CDR1 as SGHAT and CDR2 as FQNNGV. CDR3 loop: CTSSPGLAGGSSYNEQFF. In nucleotides, the CDR3 is TGTACCAGCAGCCCCGGACTAGCGGGGGGTTCCTCCTACAATGAGCAGTTCTTC.

The rearrangement uses TRBV6-1 and TRBJ2-1; 8 nucleotides match TRBD2. Unmatched junction bases numbered 7, after V lost 5 bases and J lost 4 bases. There are 15 residues in the CDR3. Germline values: CDR1 MNHNS, CDR2 SASEGT. CDR3 nucleotide sequence: TGTGCCAGCAGTAACCCCCCTAGCGGGTACAATGAGCAGTTCTTC. Translating gives CASSNPPSGYNEQFF.

This rearrangement joins TRBV5-1 to TRBJ1-1; 7 nucleotides match TRBD1. With 4 bases clipped from V and 6 bases from J, the junction kept 9 bases outside the gene matches. This CDR3 has 14 residues. Germline values: CDR1 SGHRS, CDR2 YFSETQ. The DNA for the CDR3 is TGCGCCAGCAGCCCGGTGGGGACAGACTCTGAAGCTTTCTTT. Protein: CASSPVGTDSEAFF. Complete variable domain (other parts from reference TRBV5-1 and TRBJ1-1): KAGVTQTPRYLIKTRGQQVTLSCSPISGHRSVSWYQQTPGQGLQFLFEYFSETQRNKGNFPGRFSGRQFSNSRSEMNVSTLELGDSALYLCASSPVGTDSEAFFGQGTRLTVV.

This chain connects TRBV5-1 to TRBJ1-5, with D perhaps matching TRBD1 (6 bases). V lost 0 bases and J lost 6, with 13 bases in between. The CDR3 contains 15 residues. Germline lookup yields CDR1 SGHRS and CDR2 YFSETQ. CDR3 DNA sequence: TGCGCCAGCAGCTTGGAGGCAGGGGTTGGTCAGCCCCAGCATTTT. The encoded protein is CASSLEAGVGQPQHF.

Judged by abundance, this clone is medium-sized. This chain uses TRBV19 with TRBJ2-6; D gene ambiguous. Trimming removed 9 bases from V and 0 bases from J, with 9 bases in between. Germline V lookup: CDR1 LNHDA, CDR2 SQIVND (reference sequence). The CDR3 extends over 14 amino acids. CDR3 residues: CASSPGSGANVLTF. DNA of the CDR3: TGTGCCAGCTCTCCAGGCTCTGGGGCCAACGTCCTGACTTTC.

This clone was found a few times. V and J are TRBV19 and TRBJ2-2; 12 positions match TRBD1. This CDR3 has 17 residues. V trimming: 4 bases; J trimming: 3 bases; junction bases outside the gene matches: 6. Germline CDR1 and CDR2: LNHDA and SQIVND (reference sequence). The CDR3 region is CASSNKGTGGHTGELFF. The CDR3 nucleotides read TGTGCCAGTAGTAACAAGGGGACAGGGGGCCACACCGGGGAGCTGTTTTTT.

This clone is medium-sized in the sample. The chain recombines TRBV5-1 with TRBJ1-6; 7 positions match TRBD1. CDR1 and CDR2 (germline): SGHRS, YFSETQ. This CDR3 comprises 14 residues. The junction had 8 bases not matched to a gene; V was cut back by 7 bases and J by 7 bases. This CDR3 reads CASWDGRGNSPLHF. Written as DNA, the CDR3 is TGCGCCAGCTGGGACGGCAGGGGGAATTCACCCCTCCACTTT.

The V call is TRBV7-2, the J call TRBJ1-2, with a weak D call TRBD1 (6 bases). Between the trimmed V and J ends, which lost 5 bases and 7 bases, there was a span of 17 bases. The length of the CDR3 is 14 residues. Germline V lookup: CDR1 SGHTA, CDR2 FQGNSA. For the CDR3, the DNA is TGTGCCAGCAGCCCCGGACAGACCCTGGGTGGCTACACCTTC. This gives the protein CASSPGQTLGGYTF.

The J gene is TRBJ1-1, the V gene TRBV18; D is uncertain. CDR1 and CDR2 (germline): KGHSH, LQKENI. The CDR3 contains 13 residues. V lost 5 bases, J lost 0 bases, and 7 bases lay in between. As DNA, the CDR3 is TGTGCCAGCTCAATTTCCCTGAACACTGAAGCTTTCTTT. Translating it yields CASSISLNTEAFF.

The chain joins TRBV19 to TRBJ1-1; no clear D gene. CDR1 and CDR2 (germline): LNHDA, SQIVND (reference sequence). This CDR3 contains 13 residues. V was pared by 5 bases and J by 2 bases, with 9 bases between. The CDR3 loop is CASSQQRNTEAFF. Here the CDR3 DNA reads TGTGCCAGTAGTCAACAAAGAAACACTGAAGCTTTCTTT.

The CDR3 is CASGLDVAGPSGELFF. The CDR3, as DNA: TGTGCTAGTGGTTTGGACGTGGCAGGGCCGTCCGGGGAGCTGTTTTTT. V usage is TRBV12-5 and J usage is TRBJ2-2; D possibly corresponds to TRBD1 (5 bases). CDR1 is LGHNT and CDR2 is FRNRAP in the germline V gene. V was pared by 1 base and J by 6 bases, with 15 bases between. CDR3 size: 16 residues.

The gene calls are TRBV5-4 and TRBJ2-3; 11 bases agree with TRBD2. The CDR3 loop spans 16 amino acids. Germline V CDR1 and CDR2: SGHNT, YYREEE (reference sequence). The V and J ends lost 7 bases and 8 bases, in that order; junction bases with no gene match: 15. The CDR3: CASAQEVAGGSGTQYF. CDR3 DNA: TGTGCCAGCGCCCAAGAGGTAGCGGGGGGGTCGGGTACGCAGTATTTT.

V gene TRBV18 combines with J gene TRBJ2-3, with 8 bases aligning to TRBD1. The trim removed 1 base at V and 5 bases at J, leaving 5 bases unmatched. The germline CDR1 and CDR2 sequences are KGHSH and LQKENI. This CDR3 spans 15 amino acids. This CDR3 is CASSPLGQGGDTQYF. The DNA of the CDR3 is TGTGCCAGCTCACCACTAGGACAGGGTGGAGATACGCAGTATTTT.

CDR3 in DNA: TGTGCCAGCAGCCAACGACCGGGGCGACAGGGTAATGAGCAGTTCTTC. Its protein product is CASSQRPGRQGNEQFF. This chain links TRBV7-6 with TRBJ2-1; 7 positions match TRBD1. Germline V gives CDR1 SGHVS, CDR2 FNYEAQ. J lost 7 bases, V lost 5 bases, and 14 bases had no gene match. This CDR3 has 16 residues.